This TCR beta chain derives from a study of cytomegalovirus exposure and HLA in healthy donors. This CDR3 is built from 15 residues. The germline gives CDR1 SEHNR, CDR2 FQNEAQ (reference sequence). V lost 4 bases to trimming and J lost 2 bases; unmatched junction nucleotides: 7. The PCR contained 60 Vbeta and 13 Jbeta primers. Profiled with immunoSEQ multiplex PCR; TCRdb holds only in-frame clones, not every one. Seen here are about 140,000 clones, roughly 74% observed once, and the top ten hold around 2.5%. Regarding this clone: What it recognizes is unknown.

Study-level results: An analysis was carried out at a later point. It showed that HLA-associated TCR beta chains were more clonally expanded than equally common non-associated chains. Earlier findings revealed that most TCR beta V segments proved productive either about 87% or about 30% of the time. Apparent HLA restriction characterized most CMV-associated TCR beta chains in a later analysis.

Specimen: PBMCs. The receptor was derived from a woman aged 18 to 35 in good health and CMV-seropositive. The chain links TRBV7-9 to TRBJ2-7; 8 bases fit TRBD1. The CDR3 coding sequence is TGTGCCAGCAGCTCAATAGGACAGGGACCCTACGAGCAGTACTTC. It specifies CASSSIGQGPYEQYF.